What follows are 18 T cell receptor beta chains derived from one specimen sequenced in a study of PD-L1 blockade in urothelial cancer. Assay: immunoSEQ multiplex PCR; the TCRdb copy retains only in-frame clones and omits some. Of nearly 45,000 clones listed, roughly 88% are singletons. The sample's time point: pretreatment peripheral blood. Sequencing used PBMCs, obtained around atezolizumab (anti-PD-L1) treatment. These receptor sequences come from a donor at least 40 years old with urothelial cancer.

The chain combines TRBV30 with TRBJ2-7; D perhaps matches TRBD2 (7 bases). There are 13 residues in the CDR3. Germline CDR1 is GTSNPN and CDR2 is SVGIG (reference sequence). Trimming shortened V by 1 base and J by 5 bases, and 12 bases separated the two germline ends. The CDR3 nucleotides are TGTGCCTGGAGTGCGGGGGGCTGGGACGAGCAGTACTTC. Amino acids: CAWSAGGWDEQYF.

This rearrangement joins TRBV2 to TRBJ1-5; 9 bases are shared with TRBD1. The trim removed 6 bases at V and 6 bases at J, leaving 9 bases unmatched. This CDR3 contains 15 residues. Germline CDR1 SNHLY, CDR2 FYNNEI. The CDR3 sequence is CASRPTGGSTQPQHF. CDR3 DNA: TGTGCCAGCAGGCCGACAGGGGGAAGTACTCAGCCCCAGCATTTT.

About this clone itself: Relative to the germline gene, one junction end is altered; a read error may explain this. This sequence joins TRBV7-7 and TRBJ2-7; D perhaps matches TRBD1 (5 bases). The CDR3 extends over 14 amino acids. CDR1 is SSHAT, CDR2 FNYEAQ, per germline (reference sequence). CDR3 sequence reads: CASSPIGPGNEQYF. CDR3 DNA sequence: TGTGCTAGCAGCCCGATCGGCCCAGGGAACGAGCAGTACTTC.

The rearrangement links TRBV28 to TRBJ2-2; D is possibly TRBD1 (6 bases). V lost 8 bases to trimming and J lost 7 bases, with 14 bases between them. The germline CDR1 and CDR2 sequences are MDHEN and SYDVKM. The CDR3 sequence is 13 residues long. CDR3 DNA: TGTGCCAGCTGCGTTGGGGGCGGCGGGGAGCTGTTTTTT. Translated, it gives CASCVGGGGELFF.

CDR3 in amino acids: CASSPGQGSNEKLFF. CDR3 nucleotide sequence: TGTGCCAGCAGCCCTGGACAGGGGAGTAATGAAAAACTGTTTTTT. This sequence joins TRBV5-8 and TRBJ1-4; TRBD1 agrees at 9 bases. The CDR3 covers 15 residues. From germline, CDR1 is SGHTS and CDR2 YDEGEE. V was pared by 4 bases and J by 4 bases, with 5 bases of the junction left unmatched. Full variable domain (rest looked up from reference TRBV5-8 and TRBJ1-4): EAGVTQSPTHLIKTRGQQATLRCSPISGHTSVYWYQQALGLGLQFLLWYDEGEERNRGNFPPRFSGRQFPNYSSELNVNALELEDSALYLCASSPGQGSNEKLFFGSGTQLSVL.

The chain is built from TRBV11-1 and TRBJ1-1; D ambiguous. Germline-derived CDR1 and CDR2 are SGHAT and FQDESV (reference sequence). Deletions cut 3 bases from V and 4 bases from J, with 12 bases between. The CDR3 runs 14 residues. The CDR3 DNA sequence: TGTGCCAGCAGCTTTGGCGAGGGAGGCACTGAAGCTTTCTTT. This gives the protein CASSFGEGGTEAFF.

This clone occurred once. V gene TRBV18 combines with J gene TRBJ1-5, with D possibly matching TRBD1 (6 bases). Trimming shortened V by 0 bases and J by 0 bases, and 6 bases separated the two germline ends. Looked up from germline, CDR1 is KGHSH and CDR2 is LQKENI. The length of the CDR3 is 15 residues. The CDR3 bases are TGTGCCAGCTCACCACCAGGGGGTAGCAATCAGCCCCAGCATTTT. This sequence encodes CASSPPGGSNQPQHF.

This clone was detected only once. This chain joins TRBV6-1 and TRBJ1-4; no definite D call. The germline V gene has CDR1 MNHNS and CDR2 SASEGT. V was trimmed by 3 bases and J by 0 bases, leaving 11 bases between them. The CDR3 extends over 16 amino acids. The CDR3 spells CASSDPGEPTNEKLFF. The CDR3 DNA follows: TGTGCCAGCAGTGACCCCGGGGAGCCAACTAATGAAAAACTGTTTTTT.

The rearrangement joins TRBV19 to TRBJ2-7, with 8 nucleotides matching TRBD2. The ends lost 3 bases at V and 1 base at J; junction bases unmatched: 2. CDR3 size: 14 residues. The germline V gene has CDR1 LNHDA and CDR2 SQIVND (reference sequence). CDR3 in DNA: TGTGCCAGTAGTATGACTAGCGAATCCTACGAGCAGTACTTC. Translated, it gives CASSMTSESYEQYF.

DNA for the CDR3: TGCGCCAGCAGCTTTGGTATGCCGGGGACTGAAGCTTTCTTT. Protein sequence: CASSFGMPGTEAFF. The chain uses TRBV5-1 and TRBJ1-1; unclear D gene. The CDR3 covers 14 residues. CDR1 is SGHRS and CDR2 is YFSETQ in the germline V gene. Trimming shortened V by 2 bases and J by 5 bases, and 13 bases separated the two germline ends.

V is TRBV5-1 and J is TRBJ2-3, with D unresolved. CDR3 length: 12 amino acids. V was pared by 5 bases and J by 4 bases, with 8 bases between. The V gene's germline CDR1 is SGHRS and CDR2 YFSETQ. In nucleotides, the CDR3 is TGCGCCAGCAGAGTGGCGGCAGATACGCAGTATTTT. This codes for CASRVAADTQYF.

For the CDR3, the DNA is TGTGCCACCTCAAGTGGGGGCTGGTCGGGGGGCTACACCTTC. It is translated as CATSSGGWSGGYTF. J is TRBJ1-2 and V is TRBV5-6; D might be TRBD1 (6 bases). This CDR3 spans 14 amino acids. The germline CDR1 and CDR2 sequences are SGHDT and YYEEEE. The V end was cut by 9 bases, the J end by 8 bases, with 23 bases between.

This rearrangement joins TRBV15 to TRBJ1-5; perhaps TRBD1 as D (6 bases). The CDR3 contains 16 residues. With 0 bases removed from V and 5 bases from J, the gap between germline ends came to 14 bases. Germline V gene lookup returns CDR1 LNHNV and CDR2 YYDKDF (reference sequence). The CDR3 sequence is CATSRDGGQGYQPQHF. For the CDR3, the DNA is TGTGCCACCAGCAGAGATGGGGGACAAGGGTATCAGCCCCAGCATTTT.

This chain links TRBV5-4 with TRBJ2-5; 7 nucleotides line up with TRBD2. The length of the CDR3 is 15 residues. Germline V gene sequence: CDR1 SGHNT, CDR2 YYREEE (reference sequence). V was pared by 0 bases and J by 2 bases, with 4 bases of the junction left unmatched. The CDR3 nucleotides read TGTGCCAGCAGCTTGGTGGCTAGCGGACAAGAGACCCAGTACTTC. Translated, it gives CASSLVASGQETQYF.

This chain joins TRBV5-8 and TRBJ1-5; 12 nucleotides agree with TRBD1. The CDR3 contains 14 residues. Germline V lookup: CDR1 SGHTS, CDR2 YDEGEE. V dropped 7 bases and J dropped 10; count of bases not matched to a gene: 9. This CDR3 reads CASGRGQGAQPQHF. The CDR3 DNA is TGTGCCAGCGGACGGGGACAGGGGGCCCAACCCCAGCATTTT.

This rearrangement joins TRBV2 to TRBJ2-2; D unresolved. Trimming removed 4 bases at V and 1 base at J, with 7 bases between. The germline CDR1 and CDR2 sequences are SNHLY and FYNNEI. This CDR3 region has 14 residues. For the CDR3, the DNA is TGTGCCAGCAGTGCATTGCGGAACACCGGGGAGCTGTTTTTT. Residues: CASSALRNTGELFF.

The rearrangement joins TRBV28 to TRBJ1-5; no reliable D call. In germline, CDR1 is MDHEN, CDR2 SYDVKM. The CDR3 contains 12 residues. V was cut by 8 bases and J by 11 bases, with 16 bases left in between. The CDR3 region has the DNA TGTGCCAGCGGCCAATCGGGGTTAGCCCAGCATTTT. This codes for CASGQSGLAQHF.

The V gene is TRBV28, the J gene TRBJ2-7; no reliable D call. The CDR3 totals 15 residues. With 5 bases removed from V and 0 bases from J, the gap between germline ends came to 14 bases. Germline loops: CDR1 MDHEN, CDR2 SYDVKM. The CDR3 is CASSPPGSLSYEQYF. The CDR3, as DNA: TGTGCCAGCAGTCCCCCCGGGTCCCTCTCCTACGAGCAGTACTTC.